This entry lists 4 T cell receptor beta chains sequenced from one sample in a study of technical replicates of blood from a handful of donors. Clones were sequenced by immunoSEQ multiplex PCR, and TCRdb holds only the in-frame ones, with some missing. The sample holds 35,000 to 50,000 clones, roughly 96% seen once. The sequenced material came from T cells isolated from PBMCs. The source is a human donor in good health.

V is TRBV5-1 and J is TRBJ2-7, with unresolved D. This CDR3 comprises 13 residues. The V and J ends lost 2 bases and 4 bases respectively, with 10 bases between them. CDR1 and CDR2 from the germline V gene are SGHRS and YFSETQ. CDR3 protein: CASSLRFEYEQYF. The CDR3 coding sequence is TGCGCCAGCAGCTTACGCTTTGAGTACGAGCAGTACTTC.

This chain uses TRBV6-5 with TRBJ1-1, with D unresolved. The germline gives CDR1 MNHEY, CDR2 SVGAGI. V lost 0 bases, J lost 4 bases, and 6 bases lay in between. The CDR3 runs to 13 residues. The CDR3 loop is CASSYSALTEAFF. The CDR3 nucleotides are TGTGCCAGCAGTTACTCAGCCCTCACTGAAGCTTTCTTT.

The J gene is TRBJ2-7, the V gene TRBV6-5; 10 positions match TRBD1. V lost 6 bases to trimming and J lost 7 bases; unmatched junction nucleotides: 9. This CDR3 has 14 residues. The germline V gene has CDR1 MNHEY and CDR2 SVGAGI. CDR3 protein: CASRQMGTGVEQYF. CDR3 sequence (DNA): TGTGCCAGCAGGCAGATGGGGACAGGGGTTGAGCAGTACTTC.

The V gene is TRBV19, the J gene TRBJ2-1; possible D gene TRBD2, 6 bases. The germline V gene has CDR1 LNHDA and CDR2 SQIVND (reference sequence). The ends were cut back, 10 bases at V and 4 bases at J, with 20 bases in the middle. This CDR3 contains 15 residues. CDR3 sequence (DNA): TGTGCCACCTCCAGGGAGGACACAATATACAATGAGCAGTTCTTC. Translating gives CATSREDTIYNEQFF.